This T cell receptor beta chain was observed in a study of T cell changes during pregnancy in multiple sclerosis (dated by TCRdb to the late 2010s). Regarding the study in general: The study looked at changes in the T cell repertoire across pregnancy in women with multiple sclerosis.

The germline V and J ends show losses of 8 bases and 12 bases respectively, and no gene match explains 8 bases of the junction. As encoded in the germline V gene, CDR1 is MGHDK while CDR2 is SYGVNS. Including the terminal cysteine and phenylalanine, the CDR3 comprises 11 residues. Just CDR3 DNA is preserved here, 33 bases in frame from base 1. Library preparation used the immunoSEQ multiplex PCR assay. TCRdb mirrors the immuneACCESS table, restricted to in-frame sequences. Some clones are absent from its copies; in checked studies, under half trace to an unresolved V gene, and the reason for the others is unknown. The table for this sample lists tens of thousands of clones; 80% to 95% of them were counted only once. More than 0.9% of the sample belongs to the ten largest clones. This clone was picked up a small number of times. It has no known antigen specificity. No base quality values were provided; no much bigger clone lies one nucleotide off.

In this chain, TRBV25-1 is recombined with TRBJ1-2, with 8 central nucleotides matching TRBD1. The TCR sequence derives from a female donor with multiple sclerosis, enrolled in a pregnancy study. Sequences were derived from peripheral blood, sampled in the first trimester of pregnancy. Read as DNA, the sequence is TGTGCCAGCGGGGCAGGGGGCGCGAACACCTTC. Its coded protein is CASGAGGANTF.